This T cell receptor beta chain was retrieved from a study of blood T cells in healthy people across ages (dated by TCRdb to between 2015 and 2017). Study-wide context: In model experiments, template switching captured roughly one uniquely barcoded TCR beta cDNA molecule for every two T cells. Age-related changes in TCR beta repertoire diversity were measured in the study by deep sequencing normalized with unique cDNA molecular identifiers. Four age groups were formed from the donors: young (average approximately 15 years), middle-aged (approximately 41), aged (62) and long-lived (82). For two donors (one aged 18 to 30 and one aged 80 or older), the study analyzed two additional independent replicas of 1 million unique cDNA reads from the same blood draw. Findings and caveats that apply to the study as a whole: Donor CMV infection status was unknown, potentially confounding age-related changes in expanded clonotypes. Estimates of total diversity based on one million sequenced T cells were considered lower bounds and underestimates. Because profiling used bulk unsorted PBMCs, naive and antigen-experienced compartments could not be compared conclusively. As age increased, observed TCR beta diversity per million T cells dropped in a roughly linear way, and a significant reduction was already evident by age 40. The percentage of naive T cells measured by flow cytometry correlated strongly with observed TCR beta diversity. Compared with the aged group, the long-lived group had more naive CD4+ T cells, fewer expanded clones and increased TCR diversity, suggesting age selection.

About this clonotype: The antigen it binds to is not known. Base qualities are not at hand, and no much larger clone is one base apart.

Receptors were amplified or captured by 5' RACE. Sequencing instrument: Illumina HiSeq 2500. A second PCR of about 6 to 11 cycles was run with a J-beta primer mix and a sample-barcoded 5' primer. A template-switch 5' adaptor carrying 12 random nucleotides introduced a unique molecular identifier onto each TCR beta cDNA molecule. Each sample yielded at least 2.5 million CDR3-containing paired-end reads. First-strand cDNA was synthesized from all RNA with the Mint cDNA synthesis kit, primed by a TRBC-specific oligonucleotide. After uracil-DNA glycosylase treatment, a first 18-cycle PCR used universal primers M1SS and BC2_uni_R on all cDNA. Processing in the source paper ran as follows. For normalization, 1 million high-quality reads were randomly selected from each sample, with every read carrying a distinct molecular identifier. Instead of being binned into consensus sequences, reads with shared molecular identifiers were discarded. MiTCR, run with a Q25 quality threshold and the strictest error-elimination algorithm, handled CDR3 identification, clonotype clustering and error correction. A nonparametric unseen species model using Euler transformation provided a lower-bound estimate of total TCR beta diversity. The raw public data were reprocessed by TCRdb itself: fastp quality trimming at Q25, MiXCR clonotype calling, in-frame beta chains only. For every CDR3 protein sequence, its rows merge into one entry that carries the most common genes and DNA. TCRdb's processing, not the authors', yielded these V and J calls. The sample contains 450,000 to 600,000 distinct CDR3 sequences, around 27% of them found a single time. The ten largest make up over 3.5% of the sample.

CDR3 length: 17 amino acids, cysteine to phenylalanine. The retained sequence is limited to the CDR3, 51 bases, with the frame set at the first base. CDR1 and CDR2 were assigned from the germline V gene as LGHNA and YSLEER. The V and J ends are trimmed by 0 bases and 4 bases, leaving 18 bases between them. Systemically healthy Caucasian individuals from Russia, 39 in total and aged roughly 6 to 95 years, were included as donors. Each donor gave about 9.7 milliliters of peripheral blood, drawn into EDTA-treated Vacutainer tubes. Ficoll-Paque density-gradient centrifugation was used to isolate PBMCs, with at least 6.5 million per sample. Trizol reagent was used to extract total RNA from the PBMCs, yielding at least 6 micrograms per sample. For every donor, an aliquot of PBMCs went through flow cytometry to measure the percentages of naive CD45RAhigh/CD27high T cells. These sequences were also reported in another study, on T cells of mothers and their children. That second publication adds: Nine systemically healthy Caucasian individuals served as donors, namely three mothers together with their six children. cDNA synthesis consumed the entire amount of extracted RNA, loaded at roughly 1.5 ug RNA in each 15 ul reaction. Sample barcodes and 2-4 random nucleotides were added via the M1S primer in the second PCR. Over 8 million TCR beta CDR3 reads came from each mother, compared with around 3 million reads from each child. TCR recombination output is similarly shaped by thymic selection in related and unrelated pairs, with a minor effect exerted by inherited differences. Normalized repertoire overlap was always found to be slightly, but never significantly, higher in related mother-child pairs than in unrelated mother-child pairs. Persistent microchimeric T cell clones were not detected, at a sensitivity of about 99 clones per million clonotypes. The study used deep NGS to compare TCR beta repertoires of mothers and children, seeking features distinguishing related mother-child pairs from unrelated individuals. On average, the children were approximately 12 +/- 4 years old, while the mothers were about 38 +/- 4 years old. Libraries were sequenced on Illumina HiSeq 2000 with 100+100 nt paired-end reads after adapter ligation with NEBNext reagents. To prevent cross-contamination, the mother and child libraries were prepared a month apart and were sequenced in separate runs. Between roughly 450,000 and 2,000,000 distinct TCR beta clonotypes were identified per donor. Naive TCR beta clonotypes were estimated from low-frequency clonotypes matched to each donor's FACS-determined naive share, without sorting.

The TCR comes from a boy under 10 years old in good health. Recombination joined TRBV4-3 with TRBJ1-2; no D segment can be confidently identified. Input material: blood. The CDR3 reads CASSQDRDVGWPYGYTF. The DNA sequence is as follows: TGCGCCAGCAGCCAAGATAGGGATGTCGGCTGGCCCTATGGCTACACCTTC.